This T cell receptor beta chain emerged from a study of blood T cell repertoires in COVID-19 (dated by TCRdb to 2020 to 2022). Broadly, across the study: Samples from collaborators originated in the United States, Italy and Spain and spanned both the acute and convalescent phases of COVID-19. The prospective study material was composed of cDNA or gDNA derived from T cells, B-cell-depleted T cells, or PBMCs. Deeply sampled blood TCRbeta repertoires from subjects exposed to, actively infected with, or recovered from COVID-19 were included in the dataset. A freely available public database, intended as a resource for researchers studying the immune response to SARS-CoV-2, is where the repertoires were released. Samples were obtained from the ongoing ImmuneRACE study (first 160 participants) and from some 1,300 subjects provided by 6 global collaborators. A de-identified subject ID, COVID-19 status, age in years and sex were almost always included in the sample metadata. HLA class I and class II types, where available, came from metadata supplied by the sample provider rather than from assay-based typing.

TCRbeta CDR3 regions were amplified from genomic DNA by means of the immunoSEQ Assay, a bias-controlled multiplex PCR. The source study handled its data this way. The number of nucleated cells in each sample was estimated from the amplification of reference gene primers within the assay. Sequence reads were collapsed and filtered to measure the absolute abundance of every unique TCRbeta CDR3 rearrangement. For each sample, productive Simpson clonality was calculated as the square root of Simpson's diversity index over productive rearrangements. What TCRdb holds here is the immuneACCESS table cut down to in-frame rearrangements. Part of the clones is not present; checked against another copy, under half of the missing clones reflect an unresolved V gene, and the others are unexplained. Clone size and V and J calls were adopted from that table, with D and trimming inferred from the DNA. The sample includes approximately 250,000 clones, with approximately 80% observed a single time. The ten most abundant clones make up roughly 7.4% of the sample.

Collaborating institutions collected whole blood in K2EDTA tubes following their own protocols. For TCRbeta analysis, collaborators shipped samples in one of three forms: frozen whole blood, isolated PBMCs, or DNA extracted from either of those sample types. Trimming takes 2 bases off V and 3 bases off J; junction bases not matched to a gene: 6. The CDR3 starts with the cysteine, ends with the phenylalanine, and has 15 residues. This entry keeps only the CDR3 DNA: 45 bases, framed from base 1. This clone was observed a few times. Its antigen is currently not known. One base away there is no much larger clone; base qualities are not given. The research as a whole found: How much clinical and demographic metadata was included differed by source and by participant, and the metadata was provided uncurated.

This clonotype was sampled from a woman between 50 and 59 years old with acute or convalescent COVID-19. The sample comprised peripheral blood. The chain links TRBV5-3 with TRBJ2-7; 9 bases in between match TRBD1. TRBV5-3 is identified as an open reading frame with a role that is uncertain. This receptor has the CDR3 CARSFTGTGHYEQYF. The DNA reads TGTGCCAGAAGCTTTACCGGGACAGGGCACTACGAGCAGTACTTC.